These T cell receptor beta chains were read from a single sample in a study of shared clonotypes between healthy human individuals. Generated by immunoSEQ multiplex PCR, the TCRdb table keeps only in-frame clones and is missing some. Here the sample spans 950,000 to 1,100,000 clones, 65% to 75% being singletons. The source material was memory CD4+ T cells sorted from blood. The receptor set was obtained from a man between 18 and 35 years old in good health. CDR3s include the opening cysteine and the closing phenylalanine or tryptophan. D genes are given only for firm matches. Only some rows state a clone size, as once, few, many or a class for expanded clones.

v_gene: TRBV11-2
d_gene: -
j_gene: TRBJ2-7
abundance: -
CDR3aa: CASSLGYGQYF
CDR3nt: TGTGCCAGCAGCTTAGGGTACGGGCAGTACTTC

v_gene: TRBV7-2
d_gene: -
j_gene: TRBJ1-6
abundance: few
CDR3aa: CASSIKQGNSPLHF
CDR3nt: TGTGCCAGCAGCATTAAACAGGGTAATTCACCCCTCCACTTT

v_gene: TRBV19
d_gene: -
j_gene: TRBJ2-7
abundance: -
CDR3aa: CASKEGGAYEQYF
CDR3nt: TGTGCCAGTAAGGAGGGGGGAGCCTACGAGCAGTACTTC

v_gene: TRBV4-2
d_gene: TRBD2
j_gene: TRBJ2-7
abundance: few
CDR3aa: CASSQGSLAGRASSYEQYF
CDR3nt: TGTGCCAGCAGCCAAGGTTCCCTAGCGGGGAGAGCTAGCTCCTACGAGCAGTACTTC

v_gene: TRBV19
d_gene: -
j_gene: TRBJ1-3
abundance: -
CDR3aa: CASSTGQYRYSGNTIYF
CDR3nt: TGTGCCAGTAGTACAGGACAGTATCGCTACTCTGGAAACACCATATATTTT

v_gene: TRBV30
d_gene: -
j_gene: TRBJ2-3
abundance: -
CDR3aa: CAWTIAGAGGTDTQYF
CDR3nt: TGTGCCTGGACCATCGCGGGGGCGGGGGGCACAGATACGCAGTATTTT

v_gene: TRBV7-9
d_gene: -
j_gene: TRBJ1-2
abundance: many
CDR3aa: CASSNRRGYTF
CDR3nt: TGTGCCAGCAGTAATCGGCGAGGCTACACCTTC

v_gene: TRBV6-5
d_gene: -
j_gene: TRBJ2-1
abundance: -
CDR3aa: CASSYSHARDNEQFF
CDR3nt: TGTGCCAGCAGTTACTCCCACGCTAGGGACAATGAGCAGTTCTTC

v_gene: TRBV10-1
d_gene: TRBD2
j_gene: TRBJ2-1
abundance: -
CDR3aa: CASSEHAGGYNEQFF
CDR3nt: TGCGCCAGCAGTGAACATGCGGGAGGGTACAATGAGCAGTTCTTC

v_gene: TRBV6-5
d_gene: -
j_gene: TRBJ2-1
abundance: once
CDR3aa: CASRDYFGSEQFF
CDR3nt: TGTGCCAGCAGGGATTATTTCGGCTCGGAGCAGTTCTTC

v_gene: TRBV30
d_gene: -
j_gene: TRBJ2-1
abundance: -
CDR3aa: CAWSGQSLPSGQFF
CDR3nt: TGTGCCTGGAGTGGTCAGTCACTCCCCTCGGGGCAGTTCTTC

v_gene: TRBV20-1
d_gene: -
j_gene: TRBJ2-5
abundance: once
CDR3aa: CSARAQETQYF
CDR3nt: TGCAGTGCTCGCGCCCAAGAGACCCAGTACTTC

v_gene: TRBV28
d_gene: -
j_gene: TRBJ1-2
abundance: -
CDR3aa: CASSLLERIGRYGYTF
CDR3nt: TGTGCCAGCAGTCTCCTGGAAAGGATCGGCCGCTATGGCTACACCTTC

v_gene: TRBV27
d_gene: -
j_gene: TRBJ2-5
abundance: -
CDR3aa: CASSLGRNQQETQYF
CDR3nt: TGTGCCAGCAGTTTAGGACGTAATCAACAAGAGACCCAGTACTTC

v_gene: TRBV30
d_gene: -
j_gene: TRBJ2-7
abundance: -
CDR3aa: CAWSTGTGPLEQYF
CDR3nt: TGTGCCTGGAGTACCGGGACTGGGCCCCTCGAGCAGTACTTC

v_gene: TRBV5-6
d_gene: -
j_gene: TRBJ1-2
abundance: many
CDR3aa: CASSFRARRGGYTF
CDR3nt: TGTGCCAGCAGCTTTCGGGCCCGGAGGGGTGGCTACACCTTC

v_gene: TRBV6-6
d_gene: -
j_gene: TRBJ1-1
abundance: few
CDR3aa: CASSLSDGNTEAFF
CDR3nt: TGTGCCAGCAGCCTCTCCGACGGAAACACTGAAGCTTTCTTT

v_gene: TRBV4-3
d_gene: -
j_gene: TRBJ1-3
abundance: -
CDR3aa: CASSQDPAGPPMGNTIYF
CDR3nt: TGCGCCAGCAGCCAAGATCCCGCGGGACCCCCTATGGGAAACACCATATATTTT

v_gene: TRBV9
d_gene: TRBD2
j_gene: TRBJ2-1
abundance: -
CDR3aa: CASSVDRGGYNEQFF
CDR3nt: TGTGCCAGCAGCGTAGACCGGGGGGGATACAATGAGCAGTTCTTC

v_gene: TRBV6-5
d_gene: TRBD1
j_gene: TRBJ1-5
abundance: -
CDR3aa: CASSSGQINQPQHF
CDR3nt: TGTGCCAGCAGTTCGGGACAGATAAATCAGCCCCAGCATTTT

v_gene: TRBV7-2
d_gene: -
j_gene: TRBJ2-3
abundance: many
CDR3aa: CASSSTRTAGTDTQYF
CDR3nt: TGTGCCAGCAGCTCAACGCGGACAGCAGGGACAGATACGCAGTATTTT

v_gene: TRBV15
d_gene: TRBD1
j_gene: TRBJ2-7
abundance: -
CDR3aa: CATSRGPTRGPNEQYF
CDR3nt: TGTGCCACCAGCAGGGGTCCTACGAGGGGGCCCAACGAGCAGTACTTC

v_gene: TRBV27
d_gene: -
j_gene: TRBJ2-5
abundance: -
CDR3aa: CASSASVTTPKEETQYF
CDR3nt: TGTGCCAGCAGTGCTAGCGTAACGACCCCGAAGGAGGAGACCCAGTACTTC

v_gene: TRBV7-9
d_gene: -
j_gene: TRBJ2-5
abundance: -
CDR3aa: CASSLGGFGRGNLQKTQYF
CDR3nt: TGTGCCAGCAGCTTAGGGGGTTTTGGGCGGGGTAACCTCCAAAAGACCCAGTACTTC

v_gene: TRBV2
d_gene: -
j_gene: TRBJ2-7
abundance: few
CDR3aa: CASSDRRTYEQYF
CDR3nt: TGTGCCAGCAGTGACAGGAGGACCTACGAGCAGTACTTC

v_gene: TRBV29-1
d_gene: TRBD1
j_gene: TRBJ1-5
abundance: -
CDR3aa: CSVEQGAYSNQPQHF
CDR3nt: TGCAGCGTTGAACAGGGGGCCTATAGCAATCAGCCCCAGCATTTT

v_gene: TRBV6-6
d_gene: TRBD1
j_gene: TRBJ1-4
abundance: -
CDR3aa: CASTKQGGNEKLFF
CDR3nt: TGTGCCAGCACCAAACAGGGGGGGAATGAAAAACTGTTTTTT

v_gene: TRBV5-6
d_gene: -
j_gene: TRBJ2-5
abundance: -
CDR3aa: CASSTAFPRLGETQYF
CDR3nt: TGTGCCAGCAGCACCGCCTTTCCGAGATTGGGGGAGACCCAGTACTTC

v_gene: TRBV5-1
d_gene: -
j_gene: TRBJ2-5
abundance: -
CDR3aa: CASGGLRGETQYF
CDR3nt: TGCGCCAGCGGTGGACTCAGGGGAGAGACCCAGTACTTC

v_gene: TRBV10-3
d_gene: TRBD2
j_gene: TRBJ2-4
abundance: -
CDR3aa: CAISERVGLAGGAKNIQYF
CDR3nt: TGTGCCATCAGTGAGAGGGTCGGTCTGGCGGGGGGAGCCAAAAACATTCAGTACTTC

v_gene: TRBV5-6
d_gene: TRBD1
j_gene: TRBJ1-2
abundance: -
CDR3aa: CASSSPHREGAGYTF
CDR3nt: TGTGCCAGCAGCTCCCCTCACAGGGAGGGGGCTGGCTACACCTTC

v_gene: TRBV5-1
d_gene: -
j_gene: TRBJ2-3
abundance: few
CDR3aa: CASSPSPGGTDTQYF
CDR3nt: TGCGCCAGCAGCCCCAGCCCGGGGGGCACAGATACGCAGTATTTT

v_gene: TRBV19
d_gene: -
j_gene: TRBJ2-3
abundance: -
CDR3aa: CASSPRGGTDTQYF
CDR3nt: TGTGCCAGTAGTCCGAGAGGCGGCACAGATACGCAGTATTTT

v_gene: TRBV5-6
d_gene: -
j_gene: TRBJ2-1
abundance: -
CDR3aa: CASSLFERSSYNEQFF
CDR3nt: TGTGCCAGCAGCCTATTTGAGCGGAGCTCCTACAATGAGCAGTTCTTC

v_gene: TRBV27
d_gene: -
j_gene: TRBJ1-3
abundance: -
CDR3aa: CASSSRRTANSGNTIYF
CDR3nt: TGTGCCAGCAGTTCTCGGAGGACAGCTAACTCTGGAAACACCATATATTTT

v_gene: TRBV7-8
d_gene: -
j_gene: TRBJ2-5
abundance: -
CDR3aa: CASSLDLVQWETQYF
CDR3nt: TGTGCCAGCAGCTTAGACCTCGTACAATGGGAGACCCAGTACTTC

v_gene: TRBV4-2
d_gene: -
j_gene: TRBJ2-1
abundance: -
CDR3aa: CASTRDFDGEQFF
CDR3nt: TGTGCCAGCACCCGGGACTTCGACGGTGAGCAGTTCTTC

v_gene: TRBV6-1
d_gene: -
j_gene: TRBJ2-1
abundance: -
CDR3aa: CASNRGASYNEQFF
CDR3nt: TGTGCCAGCAATCGGGGGGCGTCCTACAATGAGCAGTTCTTC

v_gene: TRBV30
d_gene: -
j_gene: TRBJ1-6
abundance: -
CDR3aa: CAGRPGPGGNSPLHF
CDR3nt: TGTGCCGGACGTCCGGGCCCCGGGGGAAATTCACCCCTCCACTTT

v_gene: TRBV7-9
d_gene: -
j_gene: TRBJ2-7
abundance: -
CDR3aa: CASSLDSQSYEQYF
CDR3nt: TGTGCCAGCAGCTTGGACAGCCAGTCCTACGAGCAGTACTTC

v_gene: TRBV10-3
d_gene: -
j_gene: TRBJ2-7
abundance: -
CDR3aa: CAISESGVSGEQYF
CDR3nt: TGTGCCATCAGTGAGTCGGGGGTGTCGGGCGAGCAGTACTTC

v_gene: TRBV6-1
d_gene: TRBD1
j_gene: TRBJ2-7
abundance: -
CDR3aa: CASSDPRGLYEQYF
CDR3nt: TGTGCCAGCAGTGATCCCAGGGGGCTCTACGAGCAGTACTTC

v_gene: TRBV7-6
d_gene: TRBD1
j_gene: TRBJ2-6
abundance: -
CDR3aa: CASSRRGGQEISGANVLTF
CDR3nt: TGTGCCAGCAGCCGCCGTGGGGGACAGGAGATATCTGGGGCCAACGTCCTGACTTTC

v_gene: TRBV30
d_gene: -
j_gene: TRBJ1-1
abundance: -
CDR3aa: CAWSGQAEAFF
CDR3nt: TGTGCCTGGAGTGGCCAGGCTGAAGCTTTCTTT

v_gene: TRBV4-3
d_gene: TRBD2
j_gene: TRBJ2-3
abundance: few
CDR3aa: CASSQRTSGTDTQYF
CDR3nt: TGCGCCAGCAGCCAACGGACTAGCGGTACAGATACGCAGTATTTT

v_gene: TRBV5-4
d_gene: -
j_gene: TRBJ2-3
abundance: -
CDR3aa: CASSSTTTPGGTDTQYF
CDR3nt: TGTGCCAGCAGCTCAACGACAACCCCAGGGGGCACAGATACGCAGTATTTT

v_gene: TRBV30
d_gene: -
j_gene: TRBJ1-1
abundance: -
CDR3aa: CAWSTGMNTEAFF
CDR3nt: TGTGCCTGGAGCACAGGCATGAACACTGAAGCTTTCTTT

v_gene: TRBV27
d_gene: -
j_gene: TRBJ1-6
abundance: -
CDR3aa: CASSLSGTPNSPLHF
CDR3nt: TGTGCCAGCAGTCTTTCCGGGACTCCCAATTCACCCCTCCACTTT

v_gene: TRBV28
d_gene: -
j_gene: TRBJ1-3
abundance: -
CDR3aa: CASHTRWSNGNTIYF
CDR3nt: TGTGCCAGCCACACTCGGTGGTCGAATGGAAACACCATATATTTT

v_gene: TRBV4-1
d_gene: TRBD2
j_gene: TRBJ2-7
abundance: -
CDR3aa: CASSQVEGSGRAIYEQYF
CDR3nt: TGCGCCAGCAGCCAAGTGGAAGGTAGCGGGAGGGCCATCTACGAGCAGTACTTC

v_gene: TRBV15
d_gene: -
j_gene: TRBJ1-4
abundance: -
CDR3aa: CATSSWSGAENEKLFF
CDR3nt: TGTGCCACCAGCAGTTGGTCAGGGGCAGAAAATGAAAAACTGTTTTTT

v_gene: TRBV11-2
d_gene: TRBD2
j_gene: TRBJ2-7
abundance: -
CDR3aa: CASSLRTSSPYEQYF
CDR3nt: TGTGCCAGCAGCTTAAGGACTAGCAGCCCCTACGAGCAGTACTTC

v_gene: TRBV10-3
d_gene: TRBD1
j_gene: TRBJ1-1
abundance: few
CDR3aa: CAIKRTGTDTEAFF
CDR3nt: TGTGCCATCAAACGGACAGGGACGGACACTGAAGCTTTCTTT

v_gene: TRBV30
d_gene: TRBD1
j_gene: TRBJ1-1
abundance: -
CDR3aa: CAWSIQGDEAFF
CDR3nt: TGTGCCTGGAGTATCCAGGGGGACGAAGCTTTCTTT

v_gene: TRBV6-1
d_gene: -
j_gene: TRBJ1-5
abundance: -
CDR3aa: CASAPGEGNQPQHF
CDR3nt: TGTGCCAGCGCCCCAGGGGAGGGCAATCAGCCCCAGCATTTT

v_gene: TRBV12-1
d_gene: -
j_gene: TRBJ1-2
abundance: few
CDR3aa: CASSWDREIRYGYTF
CDR3nt: TGTGCCAGCAGCTGGGACAGGGAGATTAGGTATGGCTACACCTTC

v_gene: TRBV6-1
d_gene: -
j_gene: TRBJ2-7
abundance: -
CDR3aa: CASRVGPYEQYF
CDR3nt: TGTGCCAGCAGGGTAGGTCCCTACGAGCAGTACTTC

v_gene: TRBV18
d_gene: TRBD1
j_gene: TRBJ1-2
abundance: -
CDR3aa: CASSPVAGTGALTFYGYTF
CDR3nt: TGTGCCAGCTCACCAGTAGCCGGGACAGGGGCTTTAACTTTCTATGGCTACACCTTC

v_gene: TRBV6-5
d_gene: -
j_gene: TRBJ1-1
abundance: -
CDR3aa: CASSYSRGSTEAFF
CDR3nt: TGTGCCAGCAGTTACTCAAGGGGTTCCACTGAAGCTTTCTTT